A selection of T cell receptor beta chains follows, all from one sample in a study of Ad26.COV2.S vaccination and SARS-CoV-2 variants. Repertoires were generated with immunoSEQ multiplex PCR, while TCRdb's copy carries only in-frame clones and drops some. The data hold over 110,000 clones, with just over 85% observed a single time. The specimen comprised peripheral blood, sampled after recovery from COVID-19. The receptors shown here come from a human donor who had recovered from COVID-19. CDR3s include the opening cysteine and the closing phenylalanine or tryptophan. D genes are given only for firm matches. Size is omitted from some rows. Given values are once, few, many or a class for expanded clones.

d_call	clone_size	j_call	v_call	cdr3_nt	cdr3_aa
TRBD1	.	TRBJ1-2	TRBV30	TGTGCCTGGAGTTTCCGACAGGGCTATGGCTACACCTTC	CAWSFRQGYGYTF
TRBD2	.	TRBJ2-3	TRBV11-3	TGTGCCAGCAGCTATAGCGGGGGGGCGGATACGCAGTATTTT	CASSYSGGADTQYF
TRBD2	.	TRBJ2-7	TRBV7-2	TGTGCCAGCAGCTTAGGGAGCGGGGGGGCTTACGAGCAGTACTTC	CASSLGSGGAYEQYF
.	once	TRBJ2-6	TRBV25-1	TGTGCCAGCTCAAGTTCTTCGGTCTCTGGGGCCAACGTCCTGACTTTC	CASSSSSVSGANVLTF
TRBD2	.	TRBJ2-2	TRBV28	TGTGCCAGCAGTCGCGGGGGGGCGAACACCGGGGAGCTGTTTTTT	CASSRGGANTGELFF
TRBD1	.	TRBJ1-2	TRBV28	TGTGCCAGCAGTTTAGGAGGGACAGGTTCCTATGGCTACACCTTC	CASSLGGTGSYGYTF
.	.	TRBJ1-5	TRBV2	TGTGCCAGCAGTGCAGGTATTCATCAGCCCCAGCATTTT	CASSAGIHQPQHF
TRBD2	.	TRBJ2-7	TRBV28	TGTGCCAGCAGCGGAGGCGGGGGGGCCCACGAGCAGTACTTC	CASSGGGGAHEQYF
.	.	TRBJ2-2	TRBV7-9	TGTGCCAGCAGCTTTATGGGGACCGGGGAGCTGTTTTTT	CASSFMGTGELFF
TRBD1	.	TRBJ1-2	TRBV6-5	TGTGCCAGCAGTTACACCGGACAGGGCTCTGGCTACACCTTC	CASSYTGQGSGYTF
TRBD2	once	TRBJ2-3	TRBV5-4	TGTGCCAGCAGCCCACCCTGGGGGGGGGTTACAGATACGCAGTATTTT	CASSPPWGGVTDTQYF
.	.	TRBJ2-7	TRBV7-6	TGTGCCAGCAGCTTAGCCCCGGGAAGCTCCTACGAGCAGTACTTC	CASSLAPGSSYEQYF
.	.	TRBJ2-1	TRBV7-6	TGTGCCAGCAGCTTAGGAGGGGCGGACAATGAGCAGTTCTTC	CASSLGGADNEQFF
.	.	TRBJ1-2	TRBV7-2	TGTGCCAGCAGCTTAGGACAGAGGCCGCTTGGCTACACCTTC	CASSLGQRPLGYTF
TRBD1	.	TRBJ1-1	TRBV25-1	TGTGCCAGCAGATCCGGGACAGGGTTGATGGCTGAAGCTTTCTTT	CASRSGTGLMAEAFF
TRBD1	.	TRBJ2-7	TRBV5-6	TGTGCCAGCAGTTCCGGGACAGGACTTTCCGAGCAGTACTTC	CASSSGTGLSEQYF
.	.	TRBJ2-1	TRBV10-3	TGTGCCATCAGTGAGTCGACCGTTATATACAATGAGCAGTTCTTC	CAISESTVIYNEQFF
.	.	TRBJ1-5	TRBV4-3	TGCGCCACCAAGTGGGGGTGGCATAGCAATCAGCCCCAGCATTTT	CATKWGWHSNQPQHF
.	once	TRBJ2-4	TRBV28	TGTGCCAGCACCACACGGGGTGGGGTTCAAAACATTCAGTACTTC	CASTTRGGVQNIQYF
.	.	TRBJ2-3	TRBV2	TGTGCCAGCAGTGGGGTTGGGTTTACTCAGCCAGATACGCAGTATTTT	CASSGVGFTQPDTQYF
TRBD1	once	TRBJ1-2	TRBV29-1	TGCAGCGTTGCTACAGGGGTCCGGGGAGGCTACACCTTC	CSVATGVRGGYTF
.	.	TRBJ2-7	TRBV7-6	TGTGCCAGCAGCTTAAATATCCCGGTGCCGATGAAGCAGTACTTC	CASSLNIPVPMKQYF
.	.	TRBJ1-3	TRBV5-1	TGCGCCAGCAGCTACTCTTTGGGAAACACCATATATTTT	CASSYSLGNTIYF
.	.	TRBJ2-1	TRBV12-5	TGTGCTAGTGGTCCTTCCTTTTACAATGAGCAGTTCTTC	CASGPSFYNEQFF
.	.	TRBJ1-2	TRBV6-5	TGTGCCACCCCTGGGAGGGAAACTAACTATGGCTACACCTTC	CATPGRETNYGYTF
.	.	TRBJ1-5	TRBV4-1	TGCGCCAGCAGCCAAAAACCGACAGAATATAGCAATCAGCCCCAGCATTTT	CASSQKPTEYSNQPQHF
.	few	TRBJ2-7	TRBV5-1	TGCGCCAGCAGCTTGGACAACCCAAGTAGCTACGAGCAGTACTTC	CASSLDNPSSYEQYF
TRBD2	.	TRBJ2-2	TRBV7-2	TGTGCCAGCAGCTTTCGGGGGGGGCTTTTCGGCACCGGGGAGCTGTTTTTT	CASSFRGGLFGTGELFF
.	.	TRBJ1-3	TRBV10-2	TGCGCCAGCAGTGAAGGCCTGAGGGACACCATATATTTT	CASSEGLRDTIYF
TRBD2	.	TRBJ2-3	TRBV9	TGTGCCAGCAGCGTCGGACCGGGACTAGCGGGAACAGATACGCAGTATTTT	CASSVGPGLAGTDTQYF
.	.	TRBJ1-5	TRBV28	TGTGCCAGCAGCATTGCCAGTCAGCCCCAGCATTTT	CASSIASQPQHF
.	.	TRBJ2-1	TRBV7-6	TGTGCCAGCAGCTTAGGGCAGACAAGGCAGTTCTTC	CASSLGQTRQFF
.	.	TRBJ2-1	TRBV28	TGTGCCAGCAGCCTAGGGACGGAGCAGTTCTTC	CASSLGTEQFF
.	.	TRBJ1-2	TRBV7-2	TGTGCCAGCAGCCGTAAAGGTGTAAACTATGGCTACACCTTC	CASSRKGVNYGYTF
.	.	TRBJ1-2	TRBV5-1	TGCGCCAGCCCTGGTGCGGGGCCTGACGGCTACACCTTC	CASPGAGPDGYTF
.	once	TRBJ1-6	TRBV12-3/TRBV12-4	TGTGCCAGCAGGGTGGGCCGCTCACCCCTCCACTTT	CASRVGRSPLHF
TRBD1	once	TRBJ2-2	TRBV10-3	TGTGCCATCAGTGTCGGGGACAGGGACATCGGGGAGCTGTTTTTT	CAISVGDRDIGELFF
TRBD2	once	TRBJ2-7	TRBV7-8	TGTGCCAGCAGCTTAGGAGGCGGGGGAGGTGAGCAGTACTTC	CASSLGGGGGEQYF
.	.	TRBJ1-1	TRBV4-3	TGCGCCAGCAGCCAAGATCGGGCAGTGAACACTGAAGCTTTCTTT	CASSQDRAVNTEAFF
.	.	TRBJ2-7	TRBV5-4	TGTGCCAGCAGCTTCGGCCCGGACAGTAGTAACGAGCAGTACTTC	CASSFGPDSSNEQYF
TRBD1	.	TRBJ2-1	TRBV6-6	TGTGCCAGCAGGCTACAGGGGGCGAGTGGGAATGAGCAGTTCTTC	CASRLQGASGNEQFF
.	.	TRBJ1-3	TRBV7-2	TGTGCCAGCAGCTTAGTGGCTATGGGAAACACCATATATTTT	CASSLVAMGNTIYF
TRBD1	.	TRBJ2-7	TRBV6-6	TGTGCCAGCACCGGATCGACAGGGGTTGACTACGAGCAGTACTTC	CASTGSTGVDYEQYF
.	.	TRBJ2-1	TRBV18	TGTGCCAGCTCAGCATCGAGAAGCTCCTACAATGAGCAGTTCTTC	CASSASRSSYNEQFF
TRBD2	.	TRBJ2-1	TRBV28	TGTGCCAGCAGTCGGACTAGCGGAACCTACAATGAGCAGTTCTTC	CASSRTSGTYNEQFF
.	.	TRBJ2-3	TRBV12-3/TRBV12-4	TGTGCCAGCAGTGGAAGGCCAGATACGCAGTATTTT	CASSGRPDTQYF
TRBD1	.	TRBJ2-3	TRBV4-3	TGCGCCAGCGGAGAGACAGGGGACGCAGATACGCAGTATTTT	CASGETGDADTQYF
TRBD2	.	TRBJ2-1	TRBV7-2	TGTGCCAGCAGCTTAGTGGCGGGGGGCTGGGAGCAGTTCTTC	CASSLVAGGWEQFF
.	.	TRBJ2-1	TRBV30	TGTGCCTGGAGCGGAGGACATTACAATGAGCAGTTCTTC	CAWSGGHYNEQFF